This T cell receptor beta chain was retrieved from a study of CD8 T cells in ankylosing spondylitis. General study findings and limits: Within ankylosing spondylitis blood, a TCR beta motif made up of several highly homologous variants appeared to be characteristic.

This CDR3 has 14 amino acids. The V gene end was trimmed by 5 bases and the J gene end by 2 bases; junction bases not matched to a gene: 3. Germline V gene sequence: CDR1 MNHNS, CDR2 SASEGT. As to this clonotype: Its antigen is undetermined.

TCRdb used MiXCR to reprocess the 5' RACE reads, holding one entry per CDR3 protein. The top ten hold 0.51% of the sample, which has about 800,000 distinct CDR3 sequences, 12% seen once. Specimen: blood, either unsorted or a sorted T cell fraction (not recorded which). This clonotype was sampled from a male donor with ankylosing spondylitis. The chain has TRBV6-1 and TRBJ2-7; 10 positions agree with TRBD2. The CDR3 loop is CASSILAGAYEQYF. CDR3 bases: TGTGCCAGCAGTATTCTAGCGGGGGCCTACGAGCAGTACTTC.